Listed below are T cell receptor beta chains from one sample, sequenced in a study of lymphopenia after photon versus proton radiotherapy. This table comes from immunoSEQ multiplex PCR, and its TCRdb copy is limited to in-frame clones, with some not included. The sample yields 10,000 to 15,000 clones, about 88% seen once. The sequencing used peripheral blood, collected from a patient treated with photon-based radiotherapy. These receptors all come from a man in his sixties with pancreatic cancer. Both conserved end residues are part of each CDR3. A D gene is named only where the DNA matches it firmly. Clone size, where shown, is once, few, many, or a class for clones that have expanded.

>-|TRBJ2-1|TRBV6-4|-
TGTGCCAGCAGTGCGGGGTTTGAGCAGTTCTTC
CASSAGFEQFF
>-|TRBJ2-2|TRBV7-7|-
TGTGCCAGCAGCCCCAGGGGATTTGGCACCGGGGAGCTGTTTTTT
CASSPRGFGTGELFF
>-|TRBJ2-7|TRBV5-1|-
TGCGCCAGCAGCTCTCCGGGGACCGCTTACGAGCAGTACTTC
CASSSPGTAYEQYF
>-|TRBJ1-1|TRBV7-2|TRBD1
TGTGCCAGCAGTAAAACAGGGGAGGTGAACACTGAAGCTTTCTTT
CASSKTGEVNTEAFF
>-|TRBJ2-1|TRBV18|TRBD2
TGTGCCAGCTCACCACCCCGGACTAGCGGGGGGAATGATGAGCAGTTCTTC
CASSPPRTSGGNDEQFF
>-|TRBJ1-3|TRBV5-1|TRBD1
TGCGCCAGCAGCTTATGGACAGGGCTAAGTGGAAACACCATATATTTT
CASSLWTGLSGNTIYF
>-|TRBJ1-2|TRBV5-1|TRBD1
TGCGCCAGCAGCCCCGGTGCGGGGACAGCGGGCACCTTC
CASSPGAGTAGTF
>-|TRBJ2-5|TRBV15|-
TGTGCCACCAGCAGAGCTTGGGGGGGGCCGCAAGAGACCCAGTACTTC
CATSRAWGGPQETQYF
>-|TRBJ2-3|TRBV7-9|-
TGTGCCAGCAGCTTTCCAGGGTTTGCCGATACGCAGTATTTT
CASSFPGFADTQYF
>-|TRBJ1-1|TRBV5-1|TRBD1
TGCGCCAGCAGCTCGTTAGGACAGGGACCTGAAGCTTTCTTT
CASSSLGQGPEAFF
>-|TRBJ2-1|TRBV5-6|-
TGTGCCAGCAGCTTGGGGGGCCCGTCCCGCAATGAGCAGTTCTTC
CASSLGGPSRNEQFF
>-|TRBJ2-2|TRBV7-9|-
TGTGCCAGCAGCTTAGTCGGGTTAGCGAACACCGGGGAGCTGTTTTTT
CASSLVGLANTGELFF
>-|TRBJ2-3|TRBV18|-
TGTGCCAGCTCCCTAGACGATACGCAGTATTTT
CASSLDDTQYF
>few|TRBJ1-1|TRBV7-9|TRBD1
TGTGCCAGCAGCTTGGGACAGTCTTCTGAAGCTTTCTTT
CASSLGQSSEAFF
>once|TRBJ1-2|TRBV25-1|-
TGTGCCAGCAGTGAGCCGAGACCGGACAGCACTAACTATGGCTACACCTTC
CASSEPRPDSTNYGYTF
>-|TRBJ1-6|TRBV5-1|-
TGCGCCAGCAGCTTGGGTAGGGATTCACCCCTCCACTTT
CASSLGRDSPLHF
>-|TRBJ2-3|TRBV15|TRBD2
TGTGCCACCAGCCGTCTTAGCGGGGTAACTAGCACAGATACGCAGTATTTT
CATSRLSGVTSTDTQYF
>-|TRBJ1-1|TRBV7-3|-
TGTGCCAGCAGCTTAAACGGGGGGTTAGGGAGGGACACTGAAGCTTTCTTT
CASSLNGGLGRDTEAFF
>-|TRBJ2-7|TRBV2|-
TGTGCCAGCAGTGATGTCCTCAACCGGGTGACCTACGAGCAGTACTTC
CASSDVLNRVTYEQYF
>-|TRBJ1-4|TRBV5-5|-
TGTGCCAGCAGCTTGGGTGCAACTAATGAAAAACTGTTTTTT
CASSLGATNEKLFF
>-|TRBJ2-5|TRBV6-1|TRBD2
TGTGCCAGCAGCGGGGGGGCTGGCGAGACCCAGTACTTC
CASSGGAGETQYF
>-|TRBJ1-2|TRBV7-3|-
TGTGCCAGCAGCTTTATGGCAGGGAATAACTATGGCTACACCTTC
CASSFMAGNNYGYTF
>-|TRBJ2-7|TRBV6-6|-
TGTGCCAGCACTATCTTATGGGGGGAGTACGAGCAGTACTTC
CASTILWGEYEQYF
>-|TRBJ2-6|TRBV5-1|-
TGCGCCAGCAGCTTCGGCTCTGGGGCCAACGTCCTGACTTTC
CASSFGSGANVLTF
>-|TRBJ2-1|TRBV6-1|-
TGTGCCAGCAGCCACGGAGGGGATGAGCAGTTCTTC
CASSHGGDEQFF
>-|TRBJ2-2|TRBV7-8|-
TGTGCCAGCAGCTTGGGGCGTCGGGGAACCGGGGAGCTGTTTTTT
CASSLGRRGTGELFF
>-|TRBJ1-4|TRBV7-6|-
TGTGCCAGCAGCGTCAACACCCTTAATGAAAAACTGTTTTTT
CASSVNTLNEKLFF
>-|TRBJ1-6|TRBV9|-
TGTGCCAGCAGCGGAGGGAGGACCTATAATTCACCCCTCCACTTT
CASSGGRTYNSPLHF
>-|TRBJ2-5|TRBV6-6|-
TGTGCCAGCAGTTACAACGGGGGCCCCGAGACCCAGTACTTC
CASSYNGGPETQYF
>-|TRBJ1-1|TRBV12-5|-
TGTGCTAGTGGTTTAGGGCAGCCGAACACTGAAGCTTTCTTT
CASGLGQPNTEAFF
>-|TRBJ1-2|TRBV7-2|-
TGTGCCAGCAGTTTCAGACAGAACTATGGCTACACCTTC
CASSFRQNYGYTF
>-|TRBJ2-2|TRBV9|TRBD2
TGTGCCAGCAGCGTAGCTGGGGGACTAATGAACACCGGGGAGCTGTTTTTT
CASSVAGGLMNTGELFF
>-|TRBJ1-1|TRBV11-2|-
TGTGCCAGCAGCCTTGCACAGGGTAACACTGAAGCTTTCTTT
CASSLAQGNTEAFF
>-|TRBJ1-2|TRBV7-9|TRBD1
TGTGCCAGCAGCCTCCTCGGGGACAGAGCTAACTATGGCTACACCTTC
CASSLLGDRANYGYTF
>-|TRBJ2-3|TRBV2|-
TGTGCCCGGGACCACGACGCAGATACGCAGTATTTT
CARDHDADTQYF
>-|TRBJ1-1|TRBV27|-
TGTGCCAGCAGTTTATTGGCGACTGTTAACACTGAAGCTTTCTTT
CASSLLATVNTEAFF
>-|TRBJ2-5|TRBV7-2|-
TGTGCCAGCAGCTTAGTTCGGCACGCCGGGGAGACCCAGTACTTC
CASSLVRHAGETQYF
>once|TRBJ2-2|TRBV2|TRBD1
TGTGCCAGCAGTTGGGGACAGCTAGAACACCGGGGAGCTGTTTTT
CASSWGQLEHRGAVF
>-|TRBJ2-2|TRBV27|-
TGTGCCAGCAGTACCCGAGCGAACACCGGGGAGCTGTTTTTT
CASSTRANTGELFF
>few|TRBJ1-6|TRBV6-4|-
TGTGCCAGCAGACAGGGTAATTCACCCCTCCACTTT
CASRQGNSPLHF
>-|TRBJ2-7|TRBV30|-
TGTGCCTGGAGTTACTCCTACGAGCAGTACTTC
CAWSYSYEQYF
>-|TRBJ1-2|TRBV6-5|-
TGTGCCAGCACCTACCAGGGCCGGGGCTACACCTTC
CASTYQGRGYTF
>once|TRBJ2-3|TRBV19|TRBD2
TGTGCCAGTAGTGGTGAGGGACTAGCGGGAGGTTCTAGCACAGATACGCAGTATTTT
CASSGEGLAGGSSTDTQYF
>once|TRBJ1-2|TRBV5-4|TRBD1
TGTGCCAGCAGCTCAAGGACAGGGGGCCCGGGTGGCTACACCTTC
CASSSRTGGPGGYTF
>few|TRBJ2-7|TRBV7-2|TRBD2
TGTGCCAGCAGACCCCTAGGCGGGGGGCCCACCTACGAGCAGTACTTC
CASRPLGGGPTYEQYF
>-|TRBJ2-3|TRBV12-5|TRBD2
TGTGCTAGTGGTCCCGGTCGGGGCGGGGGGGCCGCAGATACGCAGTATTTT
CASGPGRGGGAADTQYF
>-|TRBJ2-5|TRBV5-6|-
TGTGCCAGCAGCGCATTCTTCCAAGAGACCCAGTACTTC
CASSAFFQETQYF
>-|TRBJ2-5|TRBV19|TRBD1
TGTGCCAGTAGTAGGACAGGGGGTTACCAAGAGACCCAGTACTTC
CASSRTGGYQETQYF
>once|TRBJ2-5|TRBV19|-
TGTGCCAGTAGTATTGACAGGACGGGGTTCAGTGAGCAGTACTTC
CASSIDRTGFSEQYF
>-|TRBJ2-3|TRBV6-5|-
TGTGCCAGCAGTTACGGGGACATAGATACGCAGTATTTT
CASSYGDIDTQYF
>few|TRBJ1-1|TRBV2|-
TGTGCCAGCAACTCAGCTTTCTTT
CASNSAFF
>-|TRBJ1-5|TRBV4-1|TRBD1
TGCGCCAGCAGCCTGCAGGGGGGGGCGGGCAATCAGCCCCAGCATTTT
CASSLQGGAGNQPQHF
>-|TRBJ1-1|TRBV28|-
TGTGCCAGCAGTCTTACAGGGAACACTGAAGCTTTCTTT
CASSLTGNTEAFF
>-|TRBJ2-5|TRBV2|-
TGTGCCAGCAGTGAGTCCGGGGAGACCCAGTACTTC
CASSESGETQYF
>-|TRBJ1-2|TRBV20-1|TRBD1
TGCAGTGCCGAGACAGGGATGGGCTACACCTTC
CSAETGMGYTF
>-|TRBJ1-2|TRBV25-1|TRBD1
TGTGCCAGCAGAGACCGTGGGACAGGTTGGCATGGCTACACCTTC
CASRDRGTGWHGYTF